This T cell receptor beta chain was documented in a study of cytomegalovirus exposure and HLA in healthy donors. General study points: In a later analysis, at a false discovery rate of 0.05, 15,000 to 20,000 TCR beta sequences were associated with HLA alleles. TCR beta chains associated with HLA were, in a later analysis, more clonally expanded than equally common others.

Trimming took off 4 bases at V and 0 bases at J, with 10 bases between the two ends. The CDR3 is 14 amino acids. Per the germline V gene, CDR1 is SGHRS and CDR2 is YFSETQ. Remarks on this clone: Its antigen is unidentified.

The PCR was carried out with 60 Vbeta primers and 13 Jbeta primers. Produced via immunoSEQ multiplex PCR; TCRdb's table is partial and in-frame only. The sample yields about 110,000 clones, roughly 63% seen once. This receptor was taken from a woman in her sixties or seventies in good health and CMV-seropositive. The sequenced material came from PBMCs. V gene TRBV5-1 combines with J gene TRBJ1-1; possibly TRBD1 for D (6 bases). Written as DNA, the CDR3 is TGCGCCAGCAGCCGGACAGCCATGAACACTGAAGCTTTCTTT. It codes for CASSRTAMNTEAFF. Looking up the rest from reference TRBV5-1 and TRBJ1-1 gives the full variable domain: KAGVTQTPRYLIKTRGQQVTLSCSPISGHRSVSWYQQTPGQGLQFLFEYFSETQRNKGNFPGRFSGRQFSNSRSEMNVSTLELGDSALYLCASSRTAMNTEAFFGQGTRLTVV.